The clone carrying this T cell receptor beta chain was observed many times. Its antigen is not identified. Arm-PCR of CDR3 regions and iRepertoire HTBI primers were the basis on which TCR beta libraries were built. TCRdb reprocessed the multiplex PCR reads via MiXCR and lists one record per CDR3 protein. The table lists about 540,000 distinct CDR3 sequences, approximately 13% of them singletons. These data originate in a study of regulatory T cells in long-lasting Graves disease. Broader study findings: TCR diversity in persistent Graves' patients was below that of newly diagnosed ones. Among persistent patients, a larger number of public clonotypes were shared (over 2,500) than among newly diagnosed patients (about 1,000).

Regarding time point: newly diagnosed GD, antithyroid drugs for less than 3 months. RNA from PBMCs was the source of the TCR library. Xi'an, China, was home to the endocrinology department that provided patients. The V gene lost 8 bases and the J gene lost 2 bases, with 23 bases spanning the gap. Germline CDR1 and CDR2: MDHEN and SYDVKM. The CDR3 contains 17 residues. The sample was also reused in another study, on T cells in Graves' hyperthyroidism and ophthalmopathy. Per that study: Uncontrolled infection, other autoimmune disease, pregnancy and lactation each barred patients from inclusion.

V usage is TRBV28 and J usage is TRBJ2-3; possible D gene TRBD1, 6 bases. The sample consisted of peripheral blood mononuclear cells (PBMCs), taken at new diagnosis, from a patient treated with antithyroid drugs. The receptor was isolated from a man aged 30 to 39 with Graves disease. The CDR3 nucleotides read TGTGCCAGCGCACCCGAAAGGGGGTTCAGGAACACAGATACGCAGTATTTT. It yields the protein CASAPERGFRNTDTQYF.